This T cell receptor (beta chain) derives from a study of T cell responses to AZD1222 COVID-19 vaccine (dated by TCRdb to the early 2020s). Background for the entire study: AZD1222 recipients whose second dose came at about 4 weeks and those whose second dose came at about 12 weeks were combined into one group, since spike-specific TCR depth and breadth did not differ between the two schedules. Trial participants were enrolled by age into subgroups of 18-55, 56-69 and 70-plus years, and around 150, 28 and 57 TCR-sequenced participants, respectively, were included in these subgroups. TCR sequencing covered 233 trial participants: about 210 given two doses of AZD1222 and around 26 given two doses of MenACWY control vaccine. Broader findings and caveats from the paper: Spike-specific TCR breadth and depth rose significantly after two AZD1222 doses compared with day 0 and with MenACWY recipients. Participants were mostly white British, with more females than males. The authors suggested clonal diversity may have been underestimated. Conclusions about previously exposed vaccinees are limited, since just a handful of AZD1222 recipients were seropositive for SARS-CoV-2 at baseline. Reportedly, close to half of the unique spike-specific TCRs recognized epitopes lying outside the regions that are mutated in the B.1.351 and B.1.1.7 variants. Because no day 14 peak-response samples were available, the repertoires could be characterized only after the peak T cell response. Vaccine-associated CD4 TCRs spanned the whole spike protein, with dominant responses in regions 160-218 and 743-854. The 56-69-year group was small, and its depth increase did not reach significance, likely because of low power.

A remark on this clone: Its recognized antigen is unknown. Per-base qualities were not stored, and no clone one base away is much larger.

The CDR3 regions of human TCRbeta chains were subjected to immunosequencing. From the authors' description of their analysis: TCRs in the repertoires were matched against a reference library of SARS-CoV-2-specific TCRs that had been generated with the MIRA antigen-specificity platform. Breadth was defined as the fraction of unique TCRs that were SARS-CoV-2-associated, and depth was defined as the fraction of total T cells that were SARS-CoV-2-associated. Using the MIRA data, every spike-specific TCR was mapped to the spike region that the TCR reacted to and assigned to either a CD4 or a CD8 class. Log10-transformed breadth and depth values were compared by one-way ANOVA with Sidak's multiple comparisons tests. Sourced from immuneACCESS, this table was stored by TCRdb with only in-frame sequences that have V and J called. A share of the clones is absent; for the studies checked, an unresolved V gene accounts for under half, and the remainder has no known explanation. V and J calls plus clone size are reproduced from that table; the DNA served to infer D and trimming. The sample profile shows roughly 170,000 clones; 88% of them were found once. Roughly 0.5% of the sample comes from the top ten.

The time point label, read with the paper, signifies: baseline before first vaccination. The vaccinee samples were drawn from two UK trials, COV001 and COV002, one of which was a single-blind randomized controlled phase 2/3 trial testing AZD1222 (ChAdOx1 nCoV-19) in healthy adults. For TCRbeta chain sequencing, PBMC samples from trial participants were taken at day 0 and at day 28 after the second dose. This specimen was peripheral blood, taken on day 0 of AZD1222 vaccination. The sequence derives from an adult in good health.

The DNA sequence is as follows: TGCAGCGTCCGAGATGAAATTTTCACAGATACGCAGTATTTT. The encoded protein is CSVRDEIFTDTQYF. The rearranged chain carries TRBV29-1 and TRBJ2-3; the D gene assignment is ambiguous. The CDR3 goes from the cysteine to the phenylalanine over 14 residues. Only the CDR3 region is kept as DNA, spanning 42 bases read in frame from base 1. V is pared back by 6 bases and J by 2 bases, with 15 bases lying between the germline termini. The germline V gene provides CDR1 SQVTM and CDR2 ANQGSEA.